This note documents a single T cell receptor beta chain sequence. Antigen specificity is unknown. This CDR3 is built from 15 residues. The V gene end was trimmed by 5 bases and the J gene end by 3 bases; junction bases not matched to a gene: 8. Looked up from germline, CDR1 is MNHEY and CDR2 is SVGAGI. These data belong to a study of cytomegalovirus exposure and HLA in healthy donors. Study-wide findings and caveats: It was reported that the classifier diagnosed cytomegalovirus status with high specificity and sensitivity in both the original and validation cohorts. A few CMV-associated chains proved CMV antigen-specific in vitro.

The protocol was immunoSEQ multiplex PCR, while the TCRdb copy is restricted to in-frame clones and leaves out a portion. The sample shows about 160,000 clones, 86% of them seen only once. The chain is built from TRBV6-5 and TRBJ1-2; 8 bases map to TRBD1. This clonotype was obtained from a woman in her twenties or thirties in good health and CMV-seronegative. The sample was PBMCs. The CDR3 DNA follows: TGTGCCAGCAGTCTACGGGACAGGTGGTACTATGGCTACACCTTC. Protein sequence: CASSLRDRWYYGYTF.